Each of the 11 T cell receptor beta chains below was sequenced from the same sample in a study of OX40 agonist ivuxolimab in advanced cancers. Measured with immunoSEQ multiplex PCR; TCRdb has only the in-frame clones, and not every one. The top ten clones hold more than 7.5% of a sample with about 70,000 clones, about 90% of them seen once. The source was CD4+ or CD8+ T cells sorted from blood, collected in a trial of the OX40 agonist ivuxolimab. These receptors came from an adult with an advanced solid tumor such as melanoma, head and neck, liver or kidney cancer.

This chain connects TRBV2 to TRBJ1-4, with 7 nucleotides matching TRBD1. The V gene's germline CDR1 is SNHLY and CDR2 FYNNEI. There are 14 residues in the CDR3. Losses at the gene ends were 6 bases for V and 5 bases for J; bases not matched to a gene: 6. This chain's CDR3 is CASRQGQANEKLFF. The CDR3, as DNA: TGTGCCAGCAGGCAAGGACAGGCGAATGAAAAACTGTTTTTT.

J is TRBJ1-3 and V is TRBV11-2, with D hard to call. Trimming left V 5 bases short and J 0 bases short, with 8 bases between. The germline V gene has CDR1 SGHAT and CDR2 FQNNGV. The CDR3 spans 14 residues. The CDR3 sequence: CASSRAYSGNTIYF. As DNA, the CDR3 is TGTGCCAGCAGCCGGGCCTACTCTGGAAACACCATATATTTT.

A few counts support this clone. This chain links TRBV5-8 with TRBJ2-7; tentatively, D is TRBD2 (5 bases). This CDR3 has 16 residues. Germline V gene lookup returns CDR1 SGHTS and CDR2 YDEGEE. V lost 2 bases and J 2 bases, leaving 17 bases between the germline ends. CDR3 DNA: TGTGCCAGCAGCTTTCGGGCCCGAGGGATGGCCTACGAGCAGTACTTC. It codes for CASSFRARGMAYEQYF.

This rearrangement joins TRBV12-5 to TRBJ2-7, with a weak D call TRBD2 (7 bases). The CDR3 has 12 residues. V lost 0 bases to trimming and J lost 12 bases, with 12 bases between them. Germline lookup yields CDR1 LGHNT and CDR2 FRNRAP. CDR3 residues: CASGLVGGDTYF. The DNA of the CDR3 is TGTGCTAGTGGTTTGGTGGGGGGGGACACGTACTTC.

This clone was seen only a few times. The chain recombines TRBV14 with TRBJ2-7; D unresolved. The CDR3 extends over 12 amino acids. CDR1 is SGHDN, CDR2 FVKESK, per germline. Trimming cost V 5 bases and J 0 bases, with 5 bases left between them. CDR3 amino acids: CASSYSSYEQYF. In DNA form, the CDR3 reads TGTGCCAGCAGCTATAGCTCCTACGAGCAGTACTTC.

This clone was picked up one time. J is TRBJ2-1 and V is TRBV6-6; 7 bases are shared with TRBD1. V dropped 0 bases and J dropped 4; count of bases not matched to a gene: 3. Germline V gene sequence: CDR1 MNHNY, CDR2 SVGAGI (reference sequence). The CDR3 extends over 15 amino acids. CDR3 residues: CASSYSGGSYNEQFF. The CDR3 bases are TGTGCCAGCAGTTACTCAGGGGGCAGTTACAATGAGCAGTTCTTC.

The V gene is TRBV19, the J gene TRBJ2-3; D gene unclear. The CDR3 consists of 14 residues. V shed 5 bases and J shed 5 bases, with 14 bases lying between them. CDR1 LNHDA and CDR2 SQIVND come from the germline V gene (reference sequence). The CDR3, as DNA: TGTGCCAGTAGTGCCTCTCTAGGCGAAGATACGCAGTATTTT. Amino acids: CASSASLGEDTQYF.

The chain is built from TRBV6-5 and TRBJ1-5; D is uncertain. Germline V lookup: CDR1 MNHEY, CDR2 SVGAGI. The ends were cut back, 2 bases at V and 2 bases at J, with 4 bases in the middle. This CDR3 has 13 amino acids. The CDR3 DNA reads as TGTGCCAGCAGTTACGGGGGCAATCAGCCCCAGCATTTT. This translates into CASSYGGNQPQHF.

This clone was counted only a few times. The J gene is TRBJ1-5, the V gene TRBV19; a weak D match, TRBD1 (5 bases). Germline V gives CDR1 LNHDA, CDR2 SQIVND (reference sequence). The V and J ends lost 3 bases and 6 bases respectively, with 12 bases between them. The CDR3 is made up of 14 amino acids. CDR3 protein: CASSIEGFTQPQHF. The CDR3 DNA reads as TGTGCCAGTAGTATCGAGGGGTTCACTCAGCCCCAGCATTTT.

This clone was observed once. This chain uses TRBV7-9 with TRBJ2-7; 12 bases fit TRBD1. The CDR3 sequence is 16 residues long. Looked up from germline, CDR1 is SEHNR and CDR2 is FQNEAQ (reference sequence). J lost 2 bases, V lost 2 bases, and 4 bases had no gene match. The CDR3 loop is CASSLPGQGATYEQYF. The CDR3 nucleotides are TGTGCCAGCAGCTTACCGGGACAGGGGGCAACCTACGAGCAGTACTTC.

The chain has TRBV5-1 and TRBJ2-1, with D perhaps TRBD2 (7 bases). The CDR3 sequence is 18 residues long. CDR1 is SGHRS and CDR2 is YFSETQ in the germline V gene. V was shortened by 0 bases and J by 4 bases, with 20 bases between the two germline ends. CDR3 nucleotide sequence: TGCGCCAGCAGCTTGGGTAGGGGCGGGGGCCGTAAGTACAATGAGCAGTTCTTC. Its protein is CASSLGRGGGRKYNEQFF.